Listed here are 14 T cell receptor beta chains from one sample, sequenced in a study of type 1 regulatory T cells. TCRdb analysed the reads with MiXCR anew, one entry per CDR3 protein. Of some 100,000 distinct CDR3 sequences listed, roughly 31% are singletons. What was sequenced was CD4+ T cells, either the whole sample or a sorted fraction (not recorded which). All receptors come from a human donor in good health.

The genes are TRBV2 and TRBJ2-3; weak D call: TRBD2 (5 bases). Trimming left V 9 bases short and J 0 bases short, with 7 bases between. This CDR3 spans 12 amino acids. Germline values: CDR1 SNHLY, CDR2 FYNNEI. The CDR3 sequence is CASRGSTDTQYF. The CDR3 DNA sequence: TGTGCCAGTCGAGGGAGCACAGATACGCAGTATTTT. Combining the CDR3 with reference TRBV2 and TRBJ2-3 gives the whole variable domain EPEVTQTPSHQVTQMGQEVILRCVPISNHLYFYWYRQILGQKVEFLVSFYNNEISEKSEIFDDQFSVERPDGSNFTLKIRSTKLEDSAMYFCASRGSTDTQYFGPGTRLTVL.

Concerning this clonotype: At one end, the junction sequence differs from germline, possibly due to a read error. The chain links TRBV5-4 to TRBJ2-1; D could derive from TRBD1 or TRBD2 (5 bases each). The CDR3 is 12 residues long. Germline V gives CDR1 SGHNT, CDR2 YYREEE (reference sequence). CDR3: CASSYPGATGVF. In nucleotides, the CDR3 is TGTGCCAGCAGCTACCCCGGGGCAACCGGCGTCTTC.

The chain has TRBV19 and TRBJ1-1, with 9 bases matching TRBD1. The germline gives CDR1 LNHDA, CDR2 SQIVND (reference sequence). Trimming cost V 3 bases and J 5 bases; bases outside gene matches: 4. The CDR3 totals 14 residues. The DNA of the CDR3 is TGTGCCAGTAGTATCACAGGGGGCCGGACTGAAGCTTTCTTT. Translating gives CASSITGGRTEAFF. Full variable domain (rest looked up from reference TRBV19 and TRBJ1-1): DGGITQSPKYLFRKEGQNVTLSCEQNLNHDAMYWYRQDPGQGLRLIYYSQIVNDFQKGDIAEGYSVSREKKESFPLTVTSAQKNPTAFYLCASSITGGRTEAFFGQGTRLTVV.

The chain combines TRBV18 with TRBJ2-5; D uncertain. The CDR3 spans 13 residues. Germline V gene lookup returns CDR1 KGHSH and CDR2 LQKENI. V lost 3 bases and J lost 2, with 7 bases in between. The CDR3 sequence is CASSPGTQETQYF. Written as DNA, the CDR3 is TGTGCCAGCTCACCCGGTACGCAAGAGACCCAGTACTTC.

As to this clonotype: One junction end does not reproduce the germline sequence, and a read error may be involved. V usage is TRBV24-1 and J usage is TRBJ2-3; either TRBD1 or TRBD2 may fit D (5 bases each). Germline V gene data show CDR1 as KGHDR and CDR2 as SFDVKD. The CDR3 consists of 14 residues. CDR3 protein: CATSGTQSTDTRYF. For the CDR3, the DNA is TGTGCCACGTCGGGGACCCAAAGCACAGATACGCGGTATTTT.

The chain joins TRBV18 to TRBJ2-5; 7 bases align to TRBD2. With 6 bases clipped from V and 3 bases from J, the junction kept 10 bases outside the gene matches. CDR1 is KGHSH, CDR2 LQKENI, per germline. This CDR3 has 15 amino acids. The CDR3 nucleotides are TGTGCCAGCTCCCGGGACCGGCTAGCGGAAGAGACCCAGTACTTC. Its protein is CASSRDRLAEETQYF.

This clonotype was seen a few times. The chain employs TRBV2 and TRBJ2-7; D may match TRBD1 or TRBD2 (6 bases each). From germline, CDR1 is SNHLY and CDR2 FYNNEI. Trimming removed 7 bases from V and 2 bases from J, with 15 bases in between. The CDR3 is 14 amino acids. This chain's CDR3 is CASTIKGGAYEQYF. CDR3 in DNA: TGTGCCAGCACGATAAAGGGGGGTGCCTACGAGCAGTACTTC.

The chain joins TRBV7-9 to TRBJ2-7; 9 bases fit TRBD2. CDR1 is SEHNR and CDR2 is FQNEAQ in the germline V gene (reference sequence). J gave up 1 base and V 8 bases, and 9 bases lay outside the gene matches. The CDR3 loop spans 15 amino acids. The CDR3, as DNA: TGTGCCAGCGGACCCCCCGCGGGAGGGTCCTACGAGCAGTACTTC. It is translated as CASGPPAGGSYEQYF.

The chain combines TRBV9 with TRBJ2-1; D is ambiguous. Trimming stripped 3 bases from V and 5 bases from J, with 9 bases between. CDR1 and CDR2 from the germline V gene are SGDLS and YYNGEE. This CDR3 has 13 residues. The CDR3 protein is CASSALVNNEQFF. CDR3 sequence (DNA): TGTGCCAGCAGCGCCTTGGTCAACAATGAGCAGTTCTTC. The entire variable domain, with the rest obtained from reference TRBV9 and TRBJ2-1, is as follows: DSGVTQTPKHLITATGQRVTLRCSPRSGDLSVYWYQQSLDQGLQFLIQYYNGEERAKGNILERFSAQQFPDLHSELNLSSLELGDSALYFCASSALVNNEQFFGPGTRLTVL.

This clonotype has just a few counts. Here the CDR3 reads CASSLISGSRGDTQYF. The CDR3 DNA reads TGTGCCAGCAGCCTCATTAGCGGGAGTCGGGGAGATACGCAGTATTTT. The chain combines TRBV7-2 with TRBJ2-3; 9 nucleotides align to TRBD2. V lost 5 bases, J lost 5 bases, and 11 bases stayed unmatched. The CDR3 runs to 16 residues. Germline V gene lookup returns CDR1 SGHTA and CDR2 FQGNSA.

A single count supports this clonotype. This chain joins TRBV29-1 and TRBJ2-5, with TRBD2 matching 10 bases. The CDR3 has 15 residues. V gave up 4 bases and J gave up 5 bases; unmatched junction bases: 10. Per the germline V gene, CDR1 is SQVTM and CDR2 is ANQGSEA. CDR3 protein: CSVGALAGPQETQYF. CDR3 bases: TGCAGCGTTGGAGCACTAGCGGGACCCCAGGAGACCCAGTACTTC.

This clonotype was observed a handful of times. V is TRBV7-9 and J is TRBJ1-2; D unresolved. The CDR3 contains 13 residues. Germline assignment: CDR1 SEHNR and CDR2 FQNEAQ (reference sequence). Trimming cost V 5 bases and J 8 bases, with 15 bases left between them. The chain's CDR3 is CASSDRTEVGYTF. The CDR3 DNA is TGTGCCAGCAGCGATCGGACGGAGGTCGGCTACACCTTC.

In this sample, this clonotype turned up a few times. CDR3 region: CASRPGQVGEQFF. CDR3 nucleotide sequence: TGTGCCAGCAGGCCGGGACAGGTGGGCGAGCAGTTCTTC. The gene calls are TRBV12-3 or TRBV12-4 and TRBJ2-1; TRBD1 agrees at 8 bases. This CDR3 has 13 amino acids. The V and J ends lost 6 bases and 10 bases, in that order; junction bases with no gene match: 8.

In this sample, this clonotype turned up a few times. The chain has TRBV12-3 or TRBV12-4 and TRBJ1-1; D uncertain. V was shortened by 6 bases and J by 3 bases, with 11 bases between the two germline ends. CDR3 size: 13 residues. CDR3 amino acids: CASREAGDTEAFF. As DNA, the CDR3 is TGTGCCAGCAGGGAGGCGGGCGACACTGAAGCTTTCTTT.